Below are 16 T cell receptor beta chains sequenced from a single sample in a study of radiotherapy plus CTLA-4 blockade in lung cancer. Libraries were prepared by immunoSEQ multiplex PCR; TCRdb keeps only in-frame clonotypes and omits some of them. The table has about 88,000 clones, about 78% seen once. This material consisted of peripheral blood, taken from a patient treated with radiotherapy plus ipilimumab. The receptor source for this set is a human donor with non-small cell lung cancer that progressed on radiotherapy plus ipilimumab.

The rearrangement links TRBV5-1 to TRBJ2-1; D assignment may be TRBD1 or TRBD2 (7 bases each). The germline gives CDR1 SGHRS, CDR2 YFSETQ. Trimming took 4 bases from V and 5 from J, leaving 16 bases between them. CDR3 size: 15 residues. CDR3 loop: CASSPGGSGDNEQFF. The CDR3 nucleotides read TGCGCCAGCAGCCCAGGGGGGAGCGGGGACAATGAGCAGTTCTTC.

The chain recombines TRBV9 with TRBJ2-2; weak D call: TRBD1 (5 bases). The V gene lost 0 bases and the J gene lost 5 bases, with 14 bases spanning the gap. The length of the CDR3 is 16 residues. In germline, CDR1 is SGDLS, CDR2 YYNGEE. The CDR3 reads CASSVVDGQWTGELFF. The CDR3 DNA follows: TGTGCCAGCAGCGTAGTGGATGGACAATGGACCGGGGAGCTGTTTTTT.

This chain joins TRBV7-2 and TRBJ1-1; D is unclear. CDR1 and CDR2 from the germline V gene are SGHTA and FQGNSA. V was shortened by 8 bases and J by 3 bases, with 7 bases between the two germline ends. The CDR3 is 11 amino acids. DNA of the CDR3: TGTGCCAGCTCCTATTACACTGAAGCTTTCTTT. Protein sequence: CASSYYTEAFF.

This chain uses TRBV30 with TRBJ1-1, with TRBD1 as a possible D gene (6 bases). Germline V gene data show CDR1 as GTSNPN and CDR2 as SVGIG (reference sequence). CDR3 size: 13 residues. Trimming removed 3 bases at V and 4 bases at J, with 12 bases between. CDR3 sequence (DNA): TGTGCCTGGAGCCTAACAGGGTCCACTGAAGCTTTCTTT. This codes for CAWSLTGSTEAFF.

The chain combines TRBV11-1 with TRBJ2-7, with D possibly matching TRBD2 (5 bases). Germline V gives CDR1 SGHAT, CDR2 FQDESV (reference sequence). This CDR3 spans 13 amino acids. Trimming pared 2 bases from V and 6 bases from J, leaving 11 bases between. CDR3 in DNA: TGTGCCAGCAGCTTAAACCTAGGGAGCGAGCAGTACTTC. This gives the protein CASSLNLGSEQYF.

The CDR3 region has the DNA TGTGCCAGCAGCCACTCTATAGGGCGGGCGGATGGCTACACCTTC. Protein product: CASSHSIGRADGYTF. The rearrangement links TRBV5-4 to TRBJ1-2; D is uncertain. Deletions cut 4 bases from V and 6 bases from J, with 19 bases between. CDR1 and CDR2 from the germline V gene are SGHNT and YYREEE (reference sequence). The CDR3 consists of 15 residues.

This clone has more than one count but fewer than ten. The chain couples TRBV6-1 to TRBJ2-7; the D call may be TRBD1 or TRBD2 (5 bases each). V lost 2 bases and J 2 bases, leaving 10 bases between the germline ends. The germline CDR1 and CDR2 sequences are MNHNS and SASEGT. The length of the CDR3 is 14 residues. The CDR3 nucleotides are TGTGCCAGCAGTGAATTCGGGACGACCTACGAGCAGTACTTC. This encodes CASSEFGTTYEQYF.

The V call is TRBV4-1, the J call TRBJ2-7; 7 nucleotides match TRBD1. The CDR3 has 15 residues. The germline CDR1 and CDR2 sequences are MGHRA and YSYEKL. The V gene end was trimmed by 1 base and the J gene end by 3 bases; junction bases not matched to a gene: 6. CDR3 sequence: CASSQADRVNYEQYF. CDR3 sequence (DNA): TGCGCCAGCAGCCAAGCTGACAGGGTGAACTACGAGCAGTACTTC.

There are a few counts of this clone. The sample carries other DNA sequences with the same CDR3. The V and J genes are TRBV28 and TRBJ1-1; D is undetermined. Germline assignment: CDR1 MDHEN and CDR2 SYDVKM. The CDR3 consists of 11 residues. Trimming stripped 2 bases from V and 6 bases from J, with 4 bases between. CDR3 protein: CASSLGSEAFF. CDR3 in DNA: TGTGCCAGCAGTTTAGGGTCTGAAGCTTTCTTT.

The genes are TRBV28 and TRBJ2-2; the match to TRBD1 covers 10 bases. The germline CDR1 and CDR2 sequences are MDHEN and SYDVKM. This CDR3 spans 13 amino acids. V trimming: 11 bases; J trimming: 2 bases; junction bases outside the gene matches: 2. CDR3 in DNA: TGTGCCGGACAGGGGGGCAACACCGGGGAGCTGTTTTTT. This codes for CAGQGGNTGELFF. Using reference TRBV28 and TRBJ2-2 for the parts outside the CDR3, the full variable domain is DVKVTQSSRYLVKRTGEKVFLECVQDMDHENMFWYRQDPGLGLRLIYFSYDVKMKEKGDIPEGYSVSREKKERFSLILESASTNQTSMYLCAGQGGNTGELFFGEGSRLTVL.

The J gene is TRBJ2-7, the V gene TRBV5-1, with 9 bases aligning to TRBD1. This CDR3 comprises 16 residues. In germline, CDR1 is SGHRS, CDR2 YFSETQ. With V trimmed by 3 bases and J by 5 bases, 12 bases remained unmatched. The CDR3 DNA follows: TGCGCCAGCAGCTCGTCCGGGACAGGGAATACAGACGAGCAGTACTTC. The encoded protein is CASSSSGTGNTDEQYF.

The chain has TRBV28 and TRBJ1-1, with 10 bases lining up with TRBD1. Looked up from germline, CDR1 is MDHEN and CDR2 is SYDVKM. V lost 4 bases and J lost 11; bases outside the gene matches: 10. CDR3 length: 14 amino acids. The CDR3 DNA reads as TGTGCCAGCAGTTCCGGGACAGGGGTTGGGGGGGCTTTCTTT. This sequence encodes CASSSGTGVGGAFF.

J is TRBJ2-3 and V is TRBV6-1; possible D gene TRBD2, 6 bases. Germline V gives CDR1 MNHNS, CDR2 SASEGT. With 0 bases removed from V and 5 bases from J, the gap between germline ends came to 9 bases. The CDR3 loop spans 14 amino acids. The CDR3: CASSEAGLRDTQYF. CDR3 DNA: TGTGCCAGCAGTGAAGCGGGACTCAGAGATACGCAGTATTTT.

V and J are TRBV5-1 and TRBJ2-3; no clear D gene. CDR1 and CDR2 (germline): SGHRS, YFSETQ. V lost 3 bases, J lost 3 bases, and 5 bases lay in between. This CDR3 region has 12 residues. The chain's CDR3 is CASSSTTDTQYF. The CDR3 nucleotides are TGCGCCAGCAGCTCAACGACAGATACGCAGTATTTT.

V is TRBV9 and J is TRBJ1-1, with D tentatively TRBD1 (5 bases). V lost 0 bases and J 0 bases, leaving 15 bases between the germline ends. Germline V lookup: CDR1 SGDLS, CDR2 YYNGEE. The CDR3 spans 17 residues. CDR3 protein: CASSVAPDKALNTEAFF. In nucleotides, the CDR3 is TGTGCCAGCAGCGTAGCCCCGGACAAAGCTCTGAACACTGAAGCTTTCTTT.

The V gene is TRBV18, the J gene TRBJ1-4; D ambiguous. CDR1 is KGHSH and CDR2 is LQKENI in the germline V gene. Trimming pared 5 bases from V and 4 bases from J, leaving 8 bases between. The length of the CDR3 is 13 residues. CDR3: CASSKTRNEKLFF. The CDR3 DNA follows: TGTGCCAGCTCAAAGACACGTAATGAAAAACTGTTTTTT. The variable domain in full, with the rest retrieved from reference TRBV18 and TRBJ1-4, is NAGVMQNPRHLVRRRGQEARLRCSPMKGHSHVYWYRQLPEEGLKFMVYLQKENIIDESGMPKERFSAEFPKEGPSILRIQQVVRGDSAAYFCASSKTRNEKLFFGSGTQLSVL.